This T cell receptor beta chain derives from a study of shared clonotypes between healthy human individuals. Participating donors were healthy, HIV-negative adults free of recent acute infections or vaccinations. Sequenced by immunoSEQ multiplex PCR; TCRdb stores in-frame clones only, minus some. This table holds 900,000 to 1,200,000 clones, 78% found once. The CDR3 covers 15 residues. Germline V CDR1 and CDR2: SGHKS, YYEKEE (reference sequence). J is TRBJ2-5 and V is TRBV5-5, with 11 bases fitting TRBD2. The J call may be wrong; the DNA end is better matched by TRBJ2-7. The sequence was obtained from a man aged 18 to 29 in good health. Some clones in this sample may be carry-over from other donors' samples. Sequenced sample: memory CD4+ T cells from PBMCs. Specified subset: CD45RA-negative fraction. CDR3 region: CASSTLAGGGYEQYF. For the CDR3, the DNA is TGTGCCAGCAGCACCTTAGCGGGAGGGGGCTACGAGCAGTACTTC.